This T cell receptor beta chain was recovered during a study of T cells in Graves' hyperthyroidism and ophthalmopathy. The V gene end was trimmed by 8 bases and the J gene end by 3 bases; junction bases not matched to a gene: 6. CDR3 length equals 12 residues. Germline V gives CDR1 DFQATT, CDR2 SNEGSKA (reference sequence). The investigators amplified TCR beta CDR3 regions from RNA transcripts. The study used the HTBI primer set for a first-round RT-PCR of the TCR CDR3. Each CDR3 protein gets one entry after TCRdb re-called the multiplex PCR reads with MiXCR. The sample has more than 500,000 distinct CDR3 sequences; approximately 14% are singletons. This clonotype appeared many times. Clinical Activity Scores of at least 3, NOSPECS grades of at least 4 and durations under 3 months characterized ophthalmopathy patients.

Sequencing was performed on blood. The clonotype was recovered from a woman between 35 and 50 years old with Graves' ophthalmopathy. The V gene is TRBV20-1, the J gene TRBJ1-2, with 7 nucleotides matching TRBD1. CDR3 residues: CSRGGVDYGYTF. The CDR3 nucleotides read TGCAGTCGAGGGGGCGTCGACTATGGCTACACCTTC.